A single sample gave rise to the 2 T cell receptor beta chains below, sequenced in a study of molecular identifiers for immune sequencing clone quantification. TCRdb reprocessed the PCR reads via MiXCR and lists one record per CDR3 protein. The table lists about half a million distinct CDR3 sequences, 20% to 25% of them singletons. Sequencing was performed on naive CD8+ T cells from blood, with Jurkat cell RNA spiked in. The subset denotes: FACS-sorted CD8+CD4-CCR7+CD45RA+ naive T cells. Every receptor here comes from a human donor in good health. Some libraries in this study had Jurkat cell RNA spiked in.

Points on this clonotype: A read error may be the cause here, since a much bigger clone is one base away. This chain links TRBV28 with TRBJ2-7; D is ambiguous. CDR3 size: 13 residues. Germline values: CDR1 MDHEN, CDR2 SYDVKM. The CDR3 coding sequence is TGTGCCAGCAGTTTACGTCAGGATCCCGAGCAGCACTTC. Its translation: CASSLRQDPEQHF. Full variable domain (outside the CDR3, taken from reference TRBV28 and TRBJ2-7): DVKVTQSSRYLVKRTGEKVFLECVQDMDHENMFWYRQDPGLGLRLIYFSYDVKMKEKGDIPEGYSVSREKKERFSLILESASTNQTSMYLCASSLRQDPEQHFGPGTRLTVT.

This sequence joins TRBV20-1 and TRBJ1-2; possibly TRBD1 for D (5 bases). The CDR3 spans 11 residues. Germline lookup yields CDR1 DFQATT and CDR2 SNEGSKA (reference sequence). The V gene lost 7 bases and the J gene lost 10 bases, with 16 bases spanning the gap. The CDR3: CSVSPGNDYTF. DNA of the CDR3: TGCAGTGTCTCTCCAGGGAATGACTACACCTTC.